Below are 6 T cell receptor beta chains sequenced from a single sample in a study of Graves' ophthalmopathy and Graves' hyperthyroidism. TCR beta CDR3 regions were amplified from RNA transcripts. A first-round RT-PCR used HTBI primers, followed by a second-round multiplex PCR. TCRdb re-analysed the multiplex PCR reads in MiXCR, keeping a single row per CDR3 protein. The data show 600,000 to 650,000 distinct CDR3 sequences, approximately 21% seen once. Input material: peripheral blood. The receptors come from a young woman with stable Graves' hyperthyroidism. Some clones in this sample may be carry-over from other donors' samples.

This clonotype was detected only once. The V and J genes are TRBV7-8 and TRBJ1-2; possible D gene TRBD1, 5 bases. This CDR3 has 15 residues. Germline lookup yields CDR1 SGHVS and CDR2 FQNEAQ. V lost 5 bases and J 4 bases, leaving 17 bases between the germline ends. The CDR3 is CASSDQGRRGYGYTF. Here the CDR3 DNA reads TGTGCCAGCAGCGACCAAGGAAGGAGGGGCTATGGCTACACCTTC.

Many counts were recorded for this clonotype. The J gene is TRBJ1-5, the V gene TRBV24-1, with a tentative D call TRBD1 (5 bases). V was clipped by 2 bases and J by 4 bases, with 14 bases between them. The germline CDR1 and CDR2 sequences are KGHDR and SFDVKD. The CDR3 is 16 amino acids. As DNA, the CDR3 is TGTGCCACCAGTGATTCGGGACGGAACTATAATCAGCCCCAGCATTTT. Translation gives CATSDSGRNYNQPQHF.

V and J are TRBV2 and TRBJ2-2; D might be TRBD1 (7 bases). The CDR3 sequence is 13 residues long. The germline V gene has CDR1 SNHLY and CDR2 FYNNEI. The V end lost 7 bases, the J end lost 5 bases, and 11 bases lay between the germline ends. The CDR3 here is CASIRGRTGELFF. The CDR3 bases are TGTGCCAGCATCAGGGGGAGGACCGGGGAGCTGTTTTTT. The full variable domain, completed using reference TRBV2 and TRBJ2-2, is EPEVTQTPSHQVTQMGQEVILRCVPISNHLYFYWYRQILGQKVEFLVSFYNNEISEKSEIFDDQFSVERPDGSNFTLKIRSTKLEDSAMYFCASIRGRTGELFFGEGSRLTVL.

In regard to this clonotype: A read error may be the cause here, since a much bigger clone is one base away. The rearrangement uses TRBV20-1 and TRBJ2-7; D unclear. The CDR3 is made up of 12 amino acids. The V and J ends lost 2 bases and 6 bases respectively, with 11 bases between them. Germline V gene sequence: CDR1 DFQATT, CDR2 SNEGSKA (reference sequence). This CDR3 is CSARCALGEQYF. The CDR3 DNA reads TGCAGTGCTAGATGCGCTTTGGGCGAGCAGTACTTC.

J is TRBJ2-7 and V is TRBV20-1, with TRBD2 matching 10 bases. This CDR3 spans 17 amino acids. With 6 bases clipped from V and 2 bases from J, the junction kept 16 bases outside the gene matches. Germline CDR1 DFQATT, CDR2 SNEGSKA (reference sequence). The DNA of the CDR3 is TGCAGTGCAAGGGCGTCTAGCGGGGGCCCCAGGACCTACGAGCAGTACTTC. Encoded protein: CSARASSGGPRTYEQYF.

This clonotype appeared many times. The V call is TRBV6-5, the J call TRBJ2-5; TRBD2 aligns across 10 bases. Germline V lookup: CDR1 MNHEY, CDR2 SVGAGI. Trimming removed 7 bases from V and 1 base from J; junction bases left unmatched: 6. This CDR3 is built from 15 residues. The CDR3 loop is CASTLAGGLQETQYF. The CDR3 nucleotides are TGTGCCAGCACCTTAGCGGGGGGTCTCCAAGAGACCCAGTACTTC.